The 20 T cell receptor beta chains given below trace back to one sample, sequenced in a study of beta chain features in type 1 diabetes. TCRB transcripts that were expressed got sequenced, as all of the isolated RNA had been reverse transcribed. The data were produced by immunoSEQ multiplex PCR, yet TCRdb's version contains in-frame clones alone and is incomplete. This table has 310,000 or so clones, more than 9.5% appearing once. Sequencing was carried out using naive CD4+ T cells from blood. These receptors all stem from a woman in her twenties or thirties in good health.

Here the CDR3 reads CASSPGTSGSYEQYF. Written as DNA, the CDR3 is TGTGCCAGCAGCCCCGGGACTAGCGGGAGTTACGAGCAGTACTTC. The chain carries TRBV6-6 and TRBJ2-7; 14 nucleotides align to TRBD2. This CDR3 spans 15 amino acids. The germline V gene encodes CDR1 MNHNY and CDR2 SVGAGI (reference sequence). The trim removed 6 bases at V and 4 bases at J, leaving 5 bases unmatched.

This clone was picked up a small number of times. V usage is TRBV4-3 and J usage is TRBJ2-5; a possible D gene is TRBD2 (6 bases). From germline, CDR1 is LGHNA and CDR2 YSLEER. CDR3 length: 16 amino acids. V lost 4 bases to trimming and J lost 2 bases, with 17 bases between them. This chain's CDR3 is CASSREVGLKQETQYF. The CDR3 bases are TGCGCCAGCAGCCGGGAAGTCGGACTAAAACAAGAGACCCAGTACTTC.

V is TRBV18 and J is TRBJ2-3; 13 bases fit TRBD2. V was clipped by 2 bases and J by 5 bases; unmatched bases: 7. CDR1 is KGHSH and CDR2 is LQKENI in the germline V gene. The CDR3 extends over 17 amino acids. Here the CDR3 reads CASSPSVGLAGLDTQYF. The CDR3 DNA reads TGTGCCAGCTCACCATCAGTGGGACTAGCGGGACTAGATACGCAGTATTTT.

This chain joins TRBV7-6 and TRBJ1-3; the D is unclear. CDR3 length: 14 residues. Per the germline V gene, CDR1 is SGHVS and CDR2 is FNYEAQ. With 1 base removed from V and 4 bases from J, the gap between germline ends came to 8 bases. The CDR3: CASSLGGRGNTIYF. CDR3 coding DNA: TGTGCCAGCAGCTTAGGAGGGAGAGGAAACACCATATATTTT. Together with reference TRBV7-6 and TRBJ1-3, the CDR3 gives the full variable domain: GAGVSQSPRYKVTKRGQDVALRCDPISGHVSLYWYRQALGQGPEFLTYFNYEAQQDKSGLPNDRFSAERPEGSISTLTIQRTEQRDSAMYRCASSLGGRGNTIYFGEGSWLTVV.

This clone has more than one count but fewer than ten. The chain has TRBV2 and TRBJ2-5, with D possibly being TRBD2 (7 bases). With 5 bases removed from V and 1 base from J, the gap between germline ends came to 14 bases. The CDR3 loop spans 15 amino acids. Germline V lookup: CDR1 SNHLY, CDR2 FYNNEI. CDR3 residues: CASSTGTTSQETQYF. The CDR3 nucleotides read TGTGCCAGCAGTACAGGGACTACAAGCCAAGAGACCCAGTACTTC.

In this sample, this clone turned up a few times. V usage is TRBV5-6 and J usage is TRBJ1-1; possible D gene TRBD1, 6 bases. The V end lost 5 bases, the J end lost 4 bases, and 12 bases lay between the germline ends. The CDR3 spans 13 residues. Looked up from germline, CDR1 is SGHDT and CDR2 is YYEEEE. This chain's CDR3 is CASSPTGTTEAFF. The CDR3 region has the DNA TGTGCCAGCAGTCCGACAGGTACCACTGAAGCTTTCTTT. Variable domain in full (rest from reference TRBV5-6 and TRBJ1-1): DAGVTQSPTHLIKTRGQQVTLRCSPKSGHDTVSWYQQALGQGPQFIFQYYEEEERQRGNFPDRFSGHQFPNYSSELNVNALLLGDSALYLCASSPTGTTEAFFGQGTRLTVV.

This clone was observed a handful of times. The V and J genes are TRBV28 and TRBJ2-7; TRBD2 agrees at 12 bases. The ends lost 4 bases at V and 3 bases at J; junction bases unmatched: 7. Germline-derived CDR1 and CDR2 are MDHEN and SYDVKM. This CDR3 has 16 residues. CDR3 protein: CASSSGLAGPIYEQYF. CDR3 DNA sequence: TGTGCCAGCAGTTCCGGACTAGCGGGGCCTATCTACGAGCAGTACTTC.

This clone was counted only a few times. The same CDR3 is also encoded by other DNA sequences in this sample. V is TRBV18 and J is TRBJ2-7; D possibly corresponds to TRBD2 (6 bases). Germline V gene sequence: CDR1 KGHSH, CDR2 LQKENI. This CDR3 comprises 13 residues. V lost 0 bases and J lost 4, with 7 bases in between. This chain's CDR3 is CASSPPAGYEQYF. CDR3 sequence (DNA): TGTGCCAGCTCACCACCGGCGGGATACGAGCAGTACTTC.

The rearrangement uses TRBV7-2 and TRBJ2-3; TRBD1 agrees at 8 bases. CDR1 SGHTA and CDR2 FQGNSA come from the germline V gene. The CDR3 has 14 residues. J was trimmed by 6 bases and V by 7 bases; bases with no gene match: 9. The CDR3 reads CASKLGQGWDTQYF. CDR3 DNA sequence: TGTGCCAGCAAACTCGGACAGGGATGGGATACGCAGTATTTT.

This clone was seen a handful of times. CDR3 nucleotide sequence: TGTGCCAGCAGTTTCGGCTACAATGAGCAGTTCTTC. This encodes CASSFGYNEQFF. This sequence joins TRBV28 and TRBJ2-1; D gene ambiguous. Germline CDR1 and CDR2: MDHEN and SYDVKM. V was pared by 3 bases and J by 3 bases, with 3 bases between. The CDR3 spans 12 residues.

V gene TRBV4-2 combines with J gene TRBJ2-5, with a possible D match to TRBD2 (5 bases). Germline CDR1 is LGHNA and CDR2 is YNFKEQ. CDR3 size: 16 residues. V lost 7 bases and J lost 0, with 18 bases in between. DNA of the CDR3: TGTGCCAGCACCCGAGGGAGTCTGGGGTACCAAGAGACCCAGTACTTC. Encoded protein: CASTRGSLGYQETQYF.

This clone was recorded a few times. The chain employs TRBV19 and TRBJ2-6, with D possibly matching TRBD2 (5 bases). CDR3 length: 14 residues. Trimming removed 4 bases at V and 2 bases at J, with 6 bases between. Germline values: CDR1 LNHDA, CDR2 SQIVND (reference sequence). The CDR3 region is CASSTGTGANVLTF. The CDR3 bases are TGTGCCAGTAGTACCGGGACTGGGGCCAACGTCCTGACTTTC. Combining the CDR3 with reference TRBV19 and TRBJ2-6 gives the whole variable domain DGGITQSPKYLFRKEGQNVTLSCEQNLNHDAMYWYRQDPGQGLRLIYYSQIVNDFQKGDIAEGYSVSREKKESFPLTVTSAQKNPTAFYLCASSTGTGANVLTFGAGSRLTVL.

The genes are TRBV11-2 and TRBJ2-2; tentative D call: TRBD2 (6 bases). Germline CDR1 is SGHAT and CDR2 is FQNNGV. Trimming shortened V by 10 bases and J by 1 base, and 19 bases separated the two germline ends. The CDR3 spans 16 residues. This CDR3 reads CATRKWDLQNTGELFF. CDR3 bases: TGTGCCACCAGAAAGTGGGACTTACAGAACACCGGGGAGCTGTTTTTT.

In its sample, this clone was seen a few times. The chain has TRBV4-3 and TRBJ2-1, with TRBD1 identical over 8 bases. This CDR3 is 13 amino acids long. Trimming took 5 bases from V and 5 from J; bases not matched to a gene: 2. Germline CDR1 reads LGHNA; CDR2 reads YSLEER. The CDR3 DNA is TGCGCCAGCAGCTTGACAGGGGACAATGAGCAGTTCTTC. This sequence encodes CASSLTGDNEQFF.

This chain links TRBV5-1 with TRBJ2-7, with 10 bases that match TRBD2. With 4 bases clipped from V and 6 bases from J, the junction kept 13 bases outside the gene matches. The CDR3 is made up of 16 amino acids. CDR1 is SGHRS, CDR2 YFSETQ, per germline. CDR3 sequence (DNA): TGCGCCAGCAGCCCCCCGAATTCAGCGGGAGGGCTCGAGCAGTACTTC. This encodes CASSPPNSAGGLEQYF.

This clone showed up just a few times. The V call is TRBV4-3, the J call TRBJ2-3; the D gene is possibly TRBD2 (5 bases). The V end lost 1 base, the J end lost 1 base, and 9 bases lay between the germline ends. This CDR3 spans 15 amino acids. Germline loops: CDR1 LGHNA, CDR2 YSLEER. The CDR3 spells CASSQAEVRTDTQYF. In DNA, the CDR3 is TGCGCCAGCAGCCAAGCGGAGGTACGCACAGATACGCAGTATTTT.

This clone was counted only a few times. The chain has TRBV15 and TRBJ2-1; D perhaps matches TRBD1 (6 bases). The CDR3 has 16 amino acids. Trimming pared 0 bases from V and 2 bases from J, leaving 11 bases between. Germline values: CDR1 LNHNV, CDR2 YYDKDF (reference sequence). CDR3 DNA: TGTGCCACCAGCAGAGATCCGGACAGCACCTACAATGAGCAGTTCTTC. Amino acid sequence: CATSRDPDSTYNEQFF.

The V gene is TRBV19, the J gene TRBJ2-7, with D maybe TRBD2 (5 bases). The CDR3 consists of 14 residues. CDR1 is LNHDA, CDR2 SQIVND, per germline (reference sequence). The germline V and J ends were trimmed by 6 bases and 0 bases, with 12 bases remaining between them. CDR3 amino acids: CASSDRTSSYEQYF. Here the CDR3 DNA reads TGTGCCAGTAGCGATCGGACTTCCTCCTACGAGCAGTACTTC.

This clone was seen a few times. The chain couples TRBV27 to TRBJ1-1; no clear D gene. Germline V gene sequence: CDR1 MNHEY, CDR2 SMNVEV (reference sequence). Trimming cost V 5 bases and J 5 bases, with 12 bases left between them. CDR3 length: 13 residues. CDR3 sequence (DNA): TGTGCCAGCAGTCCCCAAACGAGGACTGAAGCTTTCTTT. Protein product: CASSPQTRTEAFF.

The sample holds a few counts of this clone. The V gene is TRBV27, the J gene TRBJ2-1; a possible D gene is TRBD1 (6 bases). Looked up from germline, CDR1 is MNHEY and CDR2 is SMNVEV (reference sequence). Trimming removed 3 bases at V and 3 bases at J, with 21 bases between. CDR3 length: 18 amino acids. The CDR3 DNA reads TGTGCCAGCAGTTTTCTCGGACAGTCCGGCGTCGGCTACAATGAGCAGTTCTTC. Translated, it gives CASSFLGQSGVGYNEQFF.